Following are 28 T cell receptor beta chains from one sample sequenced in a study of blood T cell repertoires in COVID-19. Sequenced by immunoSEQ multiplex PCR; TCRdb stores in-frame clones only, minus some. This sample carries fewer than 500,000 clones, around 87% of them seen once, and the ten largest clones take around 0.64%. Material for sequencing was PBMCs or T cells enriched from blood (not recorded which). The receptors were gathered from a woman aged 18-35 years who had recovered from COVID-19.

V gene TRBV15 combines with J gene TRBJ2-3; a weak D match, TRBD1 (6 bases). The V and J ends lost 1 base and 6 bases respectively, with 11 bases between them. The germline V gene encodes CDR1 LNHNV and CDR2 YYDKDF (reference sequence). This CDR3 is 14 amino acids long. The CDR3 loop reads CATSRGPTGDTQYF. The CDR3 nucleotides are TGTGCCACCAGCAGAGGCCCCACAGGGGATACGCAGTATTTT.

This rearrangement joins TRBV6-5 to TRBJ1-4; 7 bases are shared with TRBD1. This CDR3 region has 14 residues. Trimming took 5 bases from V and 7 from J; bases not matched to a gene: 7. The germline V gene encodes CDR1 MNHEY and CDR2 SVGAGI. As DNA, the CDR3 is TGTGCCAGCAGTCCCCGACAGGGCGGTGAAAAACTGTTTTTT. Amino acid sequence: CASSPRQGGEKLFF.

This clone was observed a single time. V and J are TRBV14 and TRBJ2-7, with D possibly being TRBD1 (5 bases). The CDR3 has 15 residues. The germline V gene has CDR1 SGHDN and CDR2 FVKESK. The V end was cut by 4 bases, the J end by 2 bases, with 15 bases between. This CDR3 is CASSPNGALAYEQYF. In nucleotides, the CDR3 is TGTGCCAGCAGCCCGAATGGGGCCCTGGCCTACGAGCAGTACTTC.

CDR3 residues: CASSPRTGGDIQYF. The CDR3 region has the DNA TGTGCCAGCAGCCCTCGGACAGGGGGGGACATTCAGTACTTC. The chain combines TRBV7-9 with TRBJ2-4; 10 bases align to TRBD1. The CDR3 consists of 14 residues. Germline CDR1 SEHNR, CDR2 FQNEAQ (reference sequence). V was clipped by 5 bases and J by 8 bases; unmatched bases: 6.

V and J are TRBV5-1 and TRBJ1-2, with 8 bases aligning to TRBD1. V shed 3 bases and J 7 bases; nucleotides not matched to a gene: 8. This CDR3 has 14 amino acids. Germline V gene sequence: CDR1 SGHRS, CDR2 YFSETQ. CDR3 amino acids: CASSYSTGEGGYTF. In DNA form, the CDR3 reads TGCGCCAGCAGCTACTCGACAGGGGAAGGTGGCTACACCTTC.

The V call is TRBV28, the J call TRBJ1-4; D is uncertain. CDR3 length equals 14 residues. V lost 3 bases to trimming and J lost 7 bases, with 12 bases between them. CDR1 and CDR2 (germline): MDHEN, SYDVKM. CDR3 nucleotide sequence: TGTGCCAGCAGTTTCCCTGGGAGCGGTGAAAAACTGTTTTTT. It specifies CASSFPGSGEKLFF.

This chain joins TRBV5-4 and TRBJ1-4, with 7 positions matching TRBD1. CDR3 length: 13 residues. The V gene end was trimmed by 3 bases and the J gene end by 8 bases; junction bases not matched to a gene: 4. CDR1 SGHNT and CDR2 YYREEE come from the germline V gene (reference sequence). This CDR3 reads CASSSDREEKLFF. The CDR3 nucleotides read TGTGCCAGCAGCTCAGACAGGGAAGAAAAACTGTTTTTT.

The rearrangement links TRBV6-5 to TRBJ1-1; D unresolved. The germline V gene encodes CDR1 MNHEY and CDR2 SVGAGI. V was shortened by 0 bases and J by 4 bases, with 9 bases between the two germline ends. The CDR3 consists of 14 residues. CDR3 sequence reads: CASSYSQSLTEAFF. DNA for the CDR3: TGTGCCAGCAGTTACTCACAGAGCCTCACTGAAGCTTTCTTT.

This chain connects TRBV24-1 to TRBJ1-2; D is uncertain. The germline CDR1 and CDR2 sequences are KGHDR and SFDVKD. Trimming took 1 base from V and 2 from J, leaving 7 bases between them. The CDR3 loop spans 14 amino acids. The CDR3 sequence: CATSDLASNYGYTF. CDR3 bases: TGTGCCACCAGTGATTTAGCCTCGAACTATGGCTACACCTTC.

The chain uses TRBV4-1 and TRBJ2-3; 9 nucleotides agree with TRBD2. This CDR3 contains 17 residues. Germline-derived CDR1 and CDR2 are MGHRA and YSYEKL. Trimming at V came to 3 bases and at J to 0 bases, leaving 7 bases not matched to a gene. In DNA form, the CDR3 reads TGCGCCAGCAGCCAGGAGACTAGCGGCTCTAGCACAGATACGCAGTATTTT. It yields the protein CASSQETSGSSTDTQYF.

The rearrangement links TRBV18 to TRBJ1-4; D is unresolved. The CDR3 length is 16 residues. Germline assignment: CDR1 KGHSH and CDR2 LQKENI. V lost 1 base and J 4 bases, leaving 13 bases between the germline ends. The CDR3 loop reads CASSPQAPGNNEKLFF. CDR3 bases: TGTGCCAGCTCACCACAAGCCCCGGGGAATAATGAAAAACTGTTTTTT. Based on the CDR3 plus reference TRBV18 and TRBJ1-4, the full variable domain is NAGVMQNPRHLVRRRGQEARLRCSPMKGHSHVYWYRQLPEEGLKFMVYLQKENIIDESGMPKERFSAEFPKEGPSILRIQQVVRGDSAAYFCASSPQAPGNNEKLFFGSGTQLSVL.

The rearrangement joins TRBV28 to TRBJ2-5; TRBD2 is a possible D gene (6 bases). V dropped 1 base and J dropped 2 bases, with 11 bases sitting between them. CDR3 length equals 15 residues. Germline V lookup: CDR1 MDHEN, CDR2 SYDVKM. CDR3 DNA sequence: TGTGCCAGCAGTTTATTATCTGGAGGGCAAGAGACCCAGTACTTC. Translation gives CASSLLSGGQETQYF.

The CDR3 protein is CASSHRGPGHGYTF. In DNA form, the CDR3 reads TGTGCCAGCAGCCACAGGGGGCCCGGGCATGGCTACACCTTC. The genes are TRBV3-1 (or the pseudogene TRBV3-2) and TRBJ1-2, with 8 bases fitting TRBD1. Germline CDR1 and CDR2: LGHDT and YNNKEL (reference sequence). V lost 3 bases, J lost 6 bases, and 6 bases stayed unmatched. The CDR3 length is 14 residues.

This chain uses TRBV25-1 with TRBJ1-4; the match to TRBD1 covers 7 bases. CDR3 size: 14 residues. Looked up from germline, CDR1 is MGHDK and CDR2 is SYGVNS. After removal of 3 bases from V and 8 bases from J, the junction contained 6 bases not matched to a gene. The CDR3 DNA is TGTGCCAGCAGTGACCGACAGGGATGGGAAAAACTGTTTTTT. As protein: CASSDRQGWEKLFF.

This clone is a singleton in its sample. The chain recombines TRBV19 with TRBJ1-6; 7 positions match TRBD1. Germline assignment: CDR1 LNHDA and CDR2 SQIVND (reference sequence). CDR3 length: 15 amino acids. V gave up 3 bases and J gave up 8 bases; unmatched junction bases: 7. In nucleotides, the CDR3 is TGTGCCAGTAGTATTTACGACAGGGAGGATTCACCCCTCCACTTT. Encoded protein: CASSIYDREDSPLHF. Full variable domain (missing parts from reference TRBV19 and TRBJ1-6): DGGITQSPKYLFRKEGQNVTLSCEQNLNHDAMYWYRQDPGQGLRLIYYSQIVNDFQKGDIAEGYSVSREKKESFPLTVTSAQKNPTAFYLCASSIYDREDSPLHFGNGTRLTVT.

CDR3 nucleotide sequence: TGTGCCAGCAGTACTCCGACAGGGGATGAGCAGTTCTTC. Protein product: CASSTPTGDEQFF. This rearrangement joins TRBV28 to TRBJ2-1; 8 bases map to TRBD1. This CDR3 contains 13 residues. The V gene end was trimmed by 5 bases and the J gene end by 8 bases; junction bases not matched to a gene: 5. Germline CDR1 MDHEN, CDR2 SYDVKM.

This chain connects TRBV30 to TRBJ2-1; 11 nucleotides agree with TRBD2. CDR3 size: 14 residues. Germline CDR1 reads GTSNPN; CDR2 reads SVGIG (reference sequence). The ends lost 0 bases at V and 5 bases at J; junction bases unmatched: 0. The CDR3 DNA is TGTGCCTGGAGTGTGACTAGCGGGGACAATGAGCAGTTCTTC. It yields the protein CAWSVTSGDNEQFF.

The CDR3 DNA reads TGCGCCAGCAGACTTCAAGAGACCCAGTACTTC. Translated: CASRLQETQYF. This chain links TRBV5-1 with TRBJ2-5; D not resolved. V gave up 5 bases and J gave up 2 bases, with 4 bases separating them. CDR1 SGHRS and CDR2 YFSETQ come from the germline V gene. The CDR3 consists of 11 residues.

The chain couples TRBV5-4 to TRBJ1-6; TRBD1 matches at 10 bases. CDR1 and CDR2 from the germline V gene are SGHNT and YYREEE (reference sequence). The CDR3 loop spans 16 amino acids. Unmatched junction bases numbered 5, after V lost 1 base and J lost 7 bases. CDR3 bases: TGTGCCAGCAGCTTGACCGGGACAGGGGAAAATTCACCCCTCCACTTT. Residues: CASSLTGTGENSPLHF.

The chain employs TRBV4-1 and TRBJ1-1, with D tentatively TRBD1 (5 bases). The V and J ends lost 0 bases and 3 bases respectively, with 11 bases between them. CDR1 is MGHRA and CDR2 is YSYEKL in the germline V gene. CDR3 length equals 15 residues. Written as DNA, the CDR3 is TGCGCCAGCAGCCAAGATCGGGGGGGTGACACTGAAGCTTTCTTT. Its protein is CASSQDRGGDTEAFF.

This clone was detected once. This chain joins TRBV5-4 and TRBJ2-3; possible D gene TRBD1, 6 bases. The CDR3 has 14 residues. Per germline, CDR1 SGHNT and CDR2 YYREEE (reference sequence). With 4 bases removed from V and 2 bases from J, the gap between germline ends came to 11 bases. The DNA of the CDR3 is TGTGCCAGCAGCGCCACAGGGAACACAGATACGCAGTATTTT. Residues: CASSATGNTDTQYF.

This chain links TRBV7-9 with TRBJ2-2; D perhaps matches TRBD2 (6 bases). Germline V lookup: CDR1 SEHNR, CDR2 FQNEAQ (reference sequence). The CDR3 consists of 13 residues. The V end was cut by 8 bases, the J end by 3 bases, with 10 bases between. In nucleotides, the CDR3 is TGTGCCAGCGACACGGGGGACACCGGGGAGCTGTTTTTT. Encoded protein: CASDTGDTGELFF.

This clone appeared a single time. The chain carries TRBV5-1 and TRBJ1-2; TRBD1 might be the D (5 bases). Germline assignment: CDR1 SGHRS and CDR2 YFSETQ. Trimming stripped 4 bases from V and 0 bases from J, with 16 bases between. CDR3 length: 16 amino acids. The CDR3 here is CASSPGGGMPNYGYTF. CDR3 bases: TGCGCCAGCAGCCCTGGCGGGGGGATGCCTAACTATGGCTACACCTTC.

V is TRBV5-1 and J is TRBJ1-6, with 11 positions matching TRBD1. This CDR3 region has 18 residues. Unmatched junction bases numbered 11, after V lost 0 bases and J lost 9 bases. Germline V gene data show CDR1 as SGHRS and CDR2 as YFSETQ. The CDR3 spells CASSLESSAGTGGSPLHF. CDR3 nucleotide sequence: TGCGCCAGCAGCTTGGAATCTTCGGCCGGGACAGGGGGTTCACCCCTCCACTTT.

This clone appeared once. The chain joins TRBV3-1 (or the pseudogene TRBV3-2) to TRBJ1-4, with TRBD1 matching 9 bases. The CDR3 consists of 13 residues. Germline-derived CDR1 and CDR2 are LGHDT and YNNKEL (reference sequence). V was pared by 5 bases and J by 11 bases, with 6 bases of the junction left unmatched. CDR3 sequence (DNA): TGTGCCAGCAGCTATCAGACAGGGGGGAAACTGTTTTTT. Its protein is CASSYQTGGKLFF.

The V call is TRBV19, the J call TRBJ1-2; D not resolved. The V and J ends lost 4 bases and 1 base respectively, with 10 bases between them. The CDR3 contains 14 residues. Germline lookup yields CDR1 LNHDA and CDR2 SQIVND (reference sequence). CDR3 amino acids: CASSTRGHNYGYTF. As DNA, the CDR3 is TGTGCCAGTAGTACCCGAGGTCATAACTATGGCTACACCTTC. Full variable domain (missing parts from reference TRBV19 and TRBJ1-2): DGGITQSPKYLFRKEGQNVTLSCEQNLNHDAMYWYRQDPGQGLRLIYYSQIVNDFQKGDIAEGYSVSREKKESFPLTVTSAQKNPTAFYLCASSTRGHNYGYTFGSGTRLTVV.

The chain recombines TRBV27 with TRBJ1-5, with D uncertain. Per the germline V gene, CDR1 is MNHEY and CDR2 is SMNVEV (reference sequence). V was trimmed by 3 bases and J by 3 bases, leaving 6 bases between them. The CDR3 consists of 13 residues. Here the CDR3 DNA reads TGTGCCAGCAGTTTCCAGGTCAATCAGCCCCAGCATTTT. Its protein product is CASSFQVNQPQHF.

This clone was seen just once. The genes are TRBV2 and TRBJ1-1, with TRBD1 as a possible D gene (6 bases). The CDR3 is 14 residues long. CDR1 and CDR2 from the germline V gene are SNHLY and FYNNEI. V lost 4 bases to trimming and J lost 0 bases, with 9 bases between them. In DNA form, the CDR3 reads TGTGCCAGCAGTGGGGACACTATGAACACTGAAGCTTTCTTT. Translating gives CASSGDTMNTEAFF.